This TCR beta chain stems from a study of blood T cell repertoires in COVID-19. Turning to the study itself: The United States, Italy and Spain provided the acute and convalescent COVID-19 samples. PBMCs, B-cell-depleted T cells, or T cells provided the cDNA or gDNA that made up the material.

Germline CDR1 is LNHDA and CDR2 is SQIVND (reference sequence). This CDR3 has 15 amino acids. V lost 1 base, J lost 2 bases, and 12 bases lay in between. The study recruited people aged roughly 18 to 89 years across under 25 US areas. In the original workflow: Reference gene primer amplification gave nucleated cell count estimates. TCRdb's table, derived via immunoSEQ multiplex PCR, lists solely in-frame clones and lacks some. V and J calls and clone size follow that table, whereas D and trimming were derived from the DNA. The table shows 210,000 or so clones, with 65% to 90% occurring only once. This receptor was identified in a woman aged 45 to 65 with acute COVID-19. The chain uses TRBV19 and TRBJ2-7; weak D call: TRBD1 (6 bases). The sequenced sample consisted of PBMCs or T cells enriched from blood (not recorded which). The CDR3 DNA follows: TGTGCCAGTAGTATAGGCAGGGGCCATCCCTACGAGCAGTACTTC. Protein: CASSIGRGHPYEQYF.